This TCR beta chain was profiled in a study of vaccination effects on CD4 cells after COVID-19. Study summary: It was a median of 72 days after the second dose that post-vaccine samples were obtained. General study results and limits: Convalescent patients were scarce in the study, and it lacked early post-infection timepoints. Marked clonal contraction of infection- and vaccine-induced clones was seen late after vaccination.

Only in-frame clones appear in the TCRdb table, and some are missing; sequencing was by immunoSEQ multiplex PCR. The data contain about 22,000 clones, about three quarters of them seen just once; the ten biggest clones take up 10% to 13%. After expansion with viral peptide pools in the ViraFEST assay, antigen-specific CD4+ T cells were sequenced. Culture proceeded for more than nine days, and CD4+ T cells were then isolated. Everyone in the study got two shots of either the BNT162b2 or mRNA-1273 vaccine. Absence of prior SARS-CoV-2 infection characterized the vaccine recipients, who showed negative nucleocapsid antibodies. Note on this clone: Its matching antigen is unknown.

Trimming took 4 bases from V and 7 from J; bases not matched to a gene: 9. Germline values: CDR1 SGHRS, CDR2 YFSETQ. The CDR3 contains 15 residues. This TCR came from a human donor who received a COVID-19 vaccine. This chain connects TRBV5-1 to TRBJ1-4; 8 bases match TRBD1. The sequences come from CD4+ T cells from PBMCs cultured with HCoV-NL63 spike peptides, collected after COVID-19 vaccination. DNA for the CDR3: TGCGCCAGCAGCATGCAACAGGGGGTTCGTGAAAAACTGTTTTTT. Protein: CASSMQQGVREKLFF.